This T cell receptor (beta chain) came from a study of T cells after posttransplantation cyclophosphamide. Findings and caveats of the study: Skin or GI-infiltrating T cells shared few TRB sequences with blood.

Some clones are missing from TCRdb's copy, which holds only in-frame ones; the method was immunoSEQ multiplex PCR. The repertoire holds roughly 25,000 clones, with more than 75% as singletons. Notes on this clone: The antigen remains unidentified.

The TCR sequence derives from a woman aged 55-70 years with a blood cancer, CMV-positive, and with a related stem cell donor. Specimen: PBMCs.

The CDR3 loop is CASSIVPGLNEKLFF. CDR3 coding DNA: TGTGCCAGTAGTATAGTTCCAGGCTTAAATGAAAAACTGTTTTTT. The chain uses TRBV19 and TRBJ1-4; D is uncertain. The CDR3 contains 15 residues. Germline V gene lookup returns CDR1 LNHDA and CDR2 SQIVND (reference sequence). V was clipped by 1 base and J by 5 bases, with 11 bases between them.